The T cell receptor beta chain under discussion was sequenced for a study of cytomegalovirus exposure and HLA in healthy donors (dated by TCRdb to 2015 to 2018). Regarding the study in general: According to an earlier analysis of 550 to 700 of the donors, about 179 million T cells yielded roughly 110 million unique TCR beta sequences and 276 Gb of sequence data. In an earlier analysis of about 590 of the donors, high-throughput TCR beta sequencing was used to judge whether each TCR beta V gene segment behaved as functional or pseudogenic. A separate validation cohort of 100 to 150 different subjects was used in addition to the roughly 700-subject first cohort. About 5 DR-DQ haplotypes were handled as single units for association and clustering, since linkage in the cohort was strong. Of the 300 to 450 genotyped donors, 65% to 90% were placed in the genetic ancestry cluster associated with self-reported Caucasian donors. To predict cytomegalovirus infection status, the study brought together high-throughput TCR immunosequencing, statistical association of individual TCRs with disease status, and machine learning. Across some 400 genotyped donors of the cohort, an average of approximately 200,000 unique TCR beta nucleotide sequences per donor were sequenced, and approximately 17% of those sequences were non-productive. Rather than using new phenotypic data, the later analysis identified candidate immune exposures from TCR beta sequences and from how often those sequences occurred across donors. A later genetic analysis took genome-wide SNP genotypes for about 65% of the 666 donors and used that subset as a discovery cohort. An early release covering roughly 600 HLA-typed donors comprised approximately 300 gigabases of sequencing data and tens of millions of unique TCR sequences. Both class I and class II loci were covered by HLA typing, at four-digit resolution. Typing coverage differed by locus: A, B, C, DRB1 and DQB1 were typed in about 620-640 donors, DQA1 in 522, DPA1 in 600 to 610, and DPB1 in approximately 450. Donor age, sex, ethnicity and CMV serostatus were compiled together with the repertoire data. A later analysis re-examined previously published TCR beta repertoires from just over 650 donors and added high-resolution HLA genotyping to investigate patterns of TCR occurrence. The aim of the study was to test whether cataloging public T cell receptors could identify signatures of past pathogen exposure. The study profiled the T cell repertoires of about 640 subjects by immunosequencing and related them to cytomegalovirus serostatus. Every discovery cohort repertoire had been produced on one sequencing platform.

General conclusions and limits of the study: Only TCR beta chains were sequenced in this cohort, and the absence of alpha or paired-chain data limited detectable features. V-gene and J-gene trimming of TCR beta chains was associated with a missense DCLRE1C variant in a later genetic analysis, and the association was replicated in an independent cohort. At a false discovery rate of 0.05, a later analysis linked fewer than 20,000 TCR beta sequences to specific HLA alleles. In an earlier analysis of about 600 of the donors, most TCR beta V segments appeared in productive rearrangements about 87% or about 30% of the time, broadly matching IMGT annotations. Strong co-occurrence of HLA alleles, especially DR and DQ, made assigning TCR associations to individual alleles difficult. Because HLA typing was unavailable for some donors at each locus, only the typed subset was used in association tests. According to a later genetic analysis, donors in an Asian-associated ancestry cluster had fewer N-insertions in productive TCRs than the roughly 670-donor mean. In a later analysis, HLA-associated TCR beta chains were found to be more clonally expanded and to have lower generation probabilities than equally common non-associated chains. A further reported finding was that TCR beta sequences accurately predicted the HLA-A and HLA-B alleles for most subjects in the first cohort. In a later analysis, TCR association rates were found to vary across HLA loci, with the most associated TCRs seen for DRB1 alleles and the fewest for HLA-C alleles. Several of the top co-occurrence clusters appeared to be linked to parvovirus B19, influenza, CMV and Epstein-Barr virus, according to a later analysis. Some IMGT-functional V segments, including TRBV6-2 and TRBV6-3, could not be told apart with the 87-base-pair reads, so those segments were excluded. Most TCR sequences were observed very rarely across donors, whereas some public TCRs were present in many individuals. Correlated functional status among segregating V segments might reflect linkage disequilibrium, but an unknown experimental factor could not be ruled out. Most CMV-associated TCR beta chains appeared to be HLA-restricted in a later analysis, and the HLA associations seemed to be driven largely by CMV exposure. In the study, about 150 TCR beta chains were listed as associated with cytomegalovirus. In vitro tests confirmed that a few of the cytomegalovirus-associated TCR beta chains recognize cytomegalovirus antigens. In both the original and validation cohorts, the classifier was reported to diagnose cytomegalovirus status with high specificity and sensitivity. Immune exposure information for the cohort was limited to CMV serostatus. Presence/absence analyses assumed roughly uniform sequencing depth across donors, an assumption that may not hold. The earlier analysis of approximately 560 of the donors excluded 15 to 20 rarely observed V segments, including chromosome 9 orphons, because counts were too low. According to the authors, the approach could potentially be generalized to other disease states and immunological phenotypes. A cluster of highly shared sequence variants was judged likely to represent a technical artifact of the sequencing pipeline.

The method was the immunoSEQ multiplex PCR assay. For the multiplex PCR, a mixture combining 60 forward primers for TCR Vbeta segments and 13 reverse primers for TCR Jbeta segments was used. The CDR3 region of rearranged TCR beta genes was amplified from genomic DNA with a multiplex PCR assay. The amplified TCR beta libraries were sequenced on the Illumina HiSeq System as 87-base-pair reads. In the paper's pipeline: A later analysis counted about 80 million unique TCR beta chains across the 650 to 700 repertoires, and some 11 million of these chains were shared by at least two donors. Raw reads were error-corrected and collapsed into unique sequences with a nearest-neighbor algorithm that merged closely related sequences to remove PCR and sequencing errors. To assign V, D and J gene segments, CDR3 sequences were aligned to IMGT reference sequences. For a sequence to be retained, a match of at least six nucleotides to both a V gene segment and a J gene segment was required. Rearrangements were classified as productive when the CDR3 lacked stop codons and remained in frame with V and J, and all other rearrangements were classified as non-productive. Following IMGT convention, CDR3 was defined as the stretch from the second conserved V-encoded cysteine up to the conserved J-encoded phenylalanine. In an earlier analysis of more than 550 of the donors, sequences lacking an unambiguous match to a single V gene segment were excluded. In an earlier analysis of 587 of the donors, V segments were called functional above 56.7% productive rearrangements and were called segregating when the between-donor standard deviation exceeded 5%. A statistical classification framework was built for diagnosing cytomegalovirus status from the catalog of TCR beta chain sequences. In a later analysis, V and J genes were assigned by comparing TCR nucleotide sequences against IMGT/GENE-DB human TR gene sequences. In a later analysis, CDR3 sequences and most-parsimonious VDJ recombination scenarios were assigned using the TCRdist pipeline. In a later analysis, every TCR beta chain was defined by the combination of its CDR3 amino acid sequence and its V-gene family, and reads without a unique V-gene family were dropped. In a later analysis, some 600 highly shared, low-generation-probability nucleotide sequences were removed to address suspected cross-contamination and a sequencing artifact. For each public chain, a later analysis derived a clonal expansion index from normalized ranks of inferred template counts within each repertoire. In a later analysis, generation probabilities were computed using a VDJ recombination model fitted to out-of-frame rearrangements, and the results were checked against IGoR. In a later analysis, TCR-TCR, TCR-HLA and TCR-CMV co-occurrence was scored with hypergeometric tests, and a repertoire-size bias correction was applied to TCR pairs. A later analysis estimated false discovery rates by permuting HLA or CMV assignments 20 times. A later analysis grouped co-occurring TCRs with DBSCAN, adding TCRdist sequence similarity when clustering within HLA-allele-positive subsets. For co-occurrence clustering, repertoires with fewer than 30,000 or more than 120,000 public chains were excluded, along with 5 or 6 repertoires with anomalous nucleotide sharing. TCRdb's version of the immuneACCESS table is confined to in-frame rearrangements and falls short of the full clone set. An unresolved V gene accounts for under half of the shortfall where checked; the remainder is of unknown origin. Clone size and V and J calls were adopted from that table, with D and trimming inferred from the DNA. Within this sample are under 200,000 clones, with roughly 73% of them counted one time only. The top ten hold less than 2% of the sample.

The cohort comprised 710 or so healthy bone marrow donors. Cohort members were all nominally healthy when sampled, although unrecorded immune exposures were likely present. The donor tested CMV seronegative, placing the donor among the 352 seronegative members of the cohort. Each donor provided a peripheral blood sample, and peripheral blood mononuclear cells were used for TCR beta sequencing. Genomic DNA extraction from the blood cell samples was performed with the Qiagen DNeasy Blood Extraction Kit. The germline V gene provides CDR1 SGDLS and CDR2 YYNGEE. V gives up 0 bases and J gives up 3 bases, and the segment between their germline ends measures 7 bases. Counted from cysteine to phenylalanine, this CDR3 has 14 amino acids. The retained sequence is limited to the CDR3, 42 bases, with the frame set at the first base. As to this clone: Its binding antigen is unknown. Nothing much larger sits one base from this clone, and base qualities are not available.

The receptor comes from a woman in her 30s in good health and CMV-seronegative. This receptor chain uses TRBV9 and TRBJ2-1, with the D segment identity uncertain. The sample was PBMCs. The DNA reads as follows: TGTGCCAGCAGCGTAGATTATTTCTACAATGAGCAGTTCTTC. Its protein product is CASSVDYFYNEQFF.